This T cell receptor (beta chain) emerged from a study of human T cells and chemical hapten exposure. The length of the CDR3 is 14 residues. Germline trimming cut 5 bases from V and 10 bases from J; bases unmatched to any gene: 12. Germline CDR1 reads SGHDT; CDR2 reads YYEEEE. The time point here: patch test 1, 2 weeks after DPC sensitization. As for treatment: therapeutic diphenylcyclopropenone sensitization with weekly scalp DPC. Blood was collected ahead of every patch test applied. Donors were 18 to 70-year-old alopecia patients suitable for DPC. The study's findings and limits: Healthy people's immune response may differ from that of the donors, who had alopecia.

As for this clonotype: Its target is unknown.

MiXCR, run by TCRdb on the RACE reads, gives a single entry per CDR3 protein. The sample lists tens of thousands of distinct CDR3 sequences, around 9.3% occurring once. The chain is built from TRBV5-6 and TRBJ2-1; 7 bases line up with TRBD1. The material was whole blood, obtained in connection with sensitization to the hapten diphenylcyclopropenone (DPC). This receptor was identified in a woman aged 40 to 50 with alopecia areata. Some clones in this sample may be carry-over from other donors' samples. The CDR3 sequence is CASRTGLESKEQFF. The CDR3 nucleotides read TGTGCCAGCAGGACAGGGCTGGAGTCGAAGGAGCAGTTCTTC. Complete variable domain (other parts from reference TRBV5-6 and TRBJ2-1): DAGVTQSPTHLIKTRGQQVTLRCSPKSGHDTVSWYQQALGQGPQFIFQYYEEEERQRGNFPDRFSGHQFPNYSSELNVNALLLGDSALYLCASRTGLESKEQFFGPGTRLTVL.